Sequencing of this T cell receptor (beta chain) was carried out in a study of regulatory T cells in long-lasting Graves disease. Study conclusions and caveats: The study found persistent patients shared more public clonotypes (around 2,500) than new patients (just over 950).

This clonotype was seen repeatedly, ten times or more. Its antigen is unidentified. Its ends do not fully match the called genes, so a read error is possible. Time point reported: persistent/refractory GD, antithyroid drugs over 5 years with positive TRAb. From RNA extracted from PBMCs, the TCR library was made. The patients were drawn from one endocrinology department in Xi'an, China. This CDR3 has 14 amino acids. CDR1 is SGHDN and CDR2 is FVKESK in the germline V gene. With iRepertoire HTBI primers and Arm-PCR of CDR3 regions, TCR beta libraries were built. In the source study's methods: The samples included around 60 TRBV and about 13 TRBJ segments. In TCRdb, the multiplex PCR reads were re-called with MiXCR into one record per CDR3 protein. These V and J calls are TCRdb output, not the study's own analysis. The sample has roughly 400,000 distinct CDR3 sequences, 21% seen once; the top ten hold roughly an eighth.

This sequence joins TRBV14 and TRBJ2-7; 10 bases agree with TRBD1. Here the sequenced sample was peripheral blood mononuclear cells (PBMCs), taken when the disease was refractory, from a patient treated with antithyroid drugs. The TCR comes from a female donor with Graves disease. The CDR3 coding sequence is TGCGCCAGCAGCCAAGGACAGGGGGGTTACGAGCAGTACTTC. Translated, it gives CASSQGQGGYEQYF.